The sequence of this TCR beta chain was determined in a study of blood T cells in healthy people across ages (dated by TCRdb to between 2014 and 2016). Background for the entire study: In model experiments, roughly one uniquely barcoded TCR beta cDNA molecule per two T cells was captured by template switching. For two donors (one aged 18 to 29 and one aged 80 or older), the study analyzed two additional independent replicas of 1 million unique cDNA reads from the same blood draw. The donors were divided into four age groups: young (average approximately 17 years), middle-aged (over 35), aged (approximately 59) and long-lived (approximately 74). Age-related changes in TCR beta repertoire diversity were measured in the study by deep sequencing normalized with unique cDNA molecular identifiers. To avoid experimental bias, donors of different ages were distributed randomly across sequencing lanes.

Preparation of the library involved 5' RACE. The reads were generated on an Illumina HiSeq 2500. The second PCR ran for about 6 to 12 cycles and used a J-beta primer mix along with a sample-barcoded 5' primer. A template-switch 5' adaptor carrying 12 random nucleotides introduced a unique molecular identifier onto each TCR beta cDNA molecule. At least 2.5 million CDR3-containing paired-end reads were obtained from each sample. First-strand cDNA synthesis was performed from all RNA using the Mint cDNA synthesis kit, with priming by a TRBC-specific oligonucleotide. Following uracil-DNA glycosylase treatment, all cDNA underwent a first 18-cycle PCR with the universal primers M1SS and BC2_uni_R. The authors' analysis ran thus. For normalization, 1 million high-quality reads, each with a distinct molecular identifier, were randomly selected from each sample. Reads sharing molecular identifiers were discarded rather than binned into consensus sequences. CDR3 identification, clonotype clustering and error correction used MiTCR with a Q25 quality threshold and the strictest error-elimination algorithm. Lower-bound total TCR beta diversity was estimated with a nonparametric unseen species model using Euler transformation. Through fastp at Q25 and MiXCR, TCRdb rebuilt clones from the public reads, retaining in-frame beta chains. Entries are consolidated by CDR3 protein sequence, retaining the most common genes and DNA. These V and J calls derive from TCRdb rather than the authors' analysis. The sample data list 600,000 to 800,000 distinct CDR3 sequences, and over 40% of these were observed just once. The ten largest clones add up to less than 15% of the sample.

This clonotype was picked up many times. This receptor's antigen is unknown. No much larger clone is present one base from it, and per-base qualities are unavailable. Results the study describes overall, beyond this receptor: Observed TCR beta diversity per million T cells fell roughly linearly with age, and a significant reduction was already apparent by age around 39. Compared with the aged group, the long-lived group had more naive CD4+ T cells, fewer expanded clones and increased TCR diversity, a pattern suggesting age selection. Because the CMV infection status of the donors was unknown, age-related changes in expanded clonotypes may potentially have been confounded. Estimates of total diversity based on one million sequenced T cells were regarded as lower bounds and as underestimates. A strong correlation was found between observed TCR beta diversity and the percentage of naive T cells measured by flow cytometry. Bulk unsorted PBMC profiling prevented conclusive comparison of naive and antigen-experienced compartments.

As encoded in the germline V gene, CDR1 is MGHRA while CDR2 is YSYEKL. Taken from cysteine to phenylalanine, the CDR3 has 15 residues. CDR3 DNA only is kept here, 45 bases in frame from base 1. Trimming takes 4 bases from V and 2 bases from J, and the germline ends sit 12 bases apart. The 39 donors, aged about 6 to 95 years, were systemically healthy Caucasian individuals from Russia. Each donor gave about 9.7 milliliters of peripheral blood, drawn into EDTA-treated Vacutainer tubes. Ficoll-Paque density-gradient centrifugation was used to isolate PBMCs, with at least 7 million per sample. Total RNA, at least 6 micrograms per sample, was extracted from PBMCs with Trizol reagent. Naive CD45RAhigh/CD27high T cell percentages were measured by flow cytometry on a PBMC aliquot from every donor.

The chain was built from TRBV4-1 and TRBJ2-1; the D segment could be TRBD1, given 6 matching bases. The sample consisted of blood. This clonotype originated in a woman over 75 in good health. This receptor carries the CDR3 CASSLGTLTYNEQFF. The base sequence is TGCGCCAGCAGCCTCGGGACACTGACCTACAATGAGCAGTTCTTC.